These T cell receptor beta chains were read from a single sample in a study of T cells in Graves' hyperthyroidism and ophthalmopathy. TCRdb called the multiplex PCR reads again in MiXCR, with one record for every CDR3 protein. The sample includes approximately 270,000 distinct CDR3 sequences, 13% to 15% seen only once; the top ten take about an eighth. The sequenced material came from blood. The receptors come from a woman in her forties with Graves' hyperthyroidism that later progressed to Graves' ophthalmopathy. Each CDR3 is given with its conserved first and last residue. Each record gives: clone size, D gene, V gene, CDR3 length, J gene, CDR3 protein, CDR3 DNA. A D gene is named only where the DNA matches it firmly. Part of the rows lack a size; the others show once, few, many or a class for expanded clones.

NA	NA	TRBV30	12	TRBJ2-1	CAWRITGTSGIF	TGTGCCTGGAGGATAACCGGGACATCGGGGATCTTC
many	NA	TRBV5-1	15	TRBJ2-5	CASSLGMGAQETQYF	TGCGCCAGCAGCTTGGGGATGGGGGCCCAAGAGACCCAGTACTTC
NA	NA	TRBV12-3/TRBV12-4	16	TRBJ1-1	CASSLWGGGGGTEAFF	TGTGCCAGCAGTTTATGGGGGGGGGGGGGGGGGACTGAAGCTTTCTTT
many	TRBD2	TRBV2	14	TRBJ2-3	CAIRTSEGTDTQYF	TGTGCCATACGGACTAGCGAAGGCACAGATACGCAGTATTTT
many	NA	TRBV12-3/TRBV12-4	16	TRBJ1-4	CASSLSASSTNEKLFF	TGTGCCAGCAGTTTGTCAGCATCTTCAACTAATGAAAAACTGTTTTTT
few	TRBD1	TRBV20-1	18	TRBJ1-5	CSASRQGKRLGGNQPQHF	TGCAGTGCTAGCCGACAGGGGAAACGTCTAGGTGGCAATCAGCCCCAGCATTTT
NA	TRBD2	TRBV20-1	14	TRBJ2-1	CSARSSGTYNEQFF	TGCAGTGCTAGAAGTAGCGGGACCTACAATGAGCAGTTCTTC
many	NA	TRBV2	14	TRBJ2-5	CASSFGQLQETQYF	TGTGCCAGCAGCTTCGGACAGCTTCAAGAGACCCAGTACTTC
NA	NA	TRBV28	15	TRBJ1-4	CASRKWTISGEKLFF	TGTGCCAGCAGGAAGTGGACCATAAGTGGGGAAAAACTGTTTTTT
many	TRBD1	TRBV5-1	15	TRBJ1-1	CASSLGDRGGSEAFF	TGCGCCAGCAGCTTGGGGGACAGGGGCGGCTCTGAAGCTTTCTTT
few	NA	TRBV30	15	TRBJ1-2	CAWTTGRLVSEGYTF	TGTGCCTGGACGACAGGCCGGCTCGTGTCAGAAGGCTACACCTTC
NA	NA	TRBV5-4	15	TRBJ2-3	CASSLEAGLTDTQYF	TGTGCCAGCAGCTTGGAGGCGGGACTCACAGATACGCAGTATTTT
many	TRBD2	TRBV11-2	15	TRBJ2-7	CASSLGLAGAYEQYF	TGTGCCAGCAGCCTGGGACTAGCGGGAGCCTACGAGCAGTACTTC
NA	TRBD1	TRBV15	16	TRBJ2-2	CATSSPGQGLSGELFF	TGTGCCACCAGCAGCCCGGGACAGGGGTTATCCGGGGAGCTGTTTTTT
many	NA	TRBV11-3	19	TRBJ2-1	CASSLEFAGGGPPYNEQFF	TGTGCCAGCAGCTTAGAATTCGCTGGGGGCGGGCCCCCCTACAATGAGCAGTTCTTC
NA	TRBD1	TRBV25-1	14	TRBJ2-1	CASSDRGQENEQFF	TGTGCCAGCAGTGATAGGGGACAGGAAAATGAGCAGTTCTTC
many	TRBD1	TRBV5-1	13	TRBJ2-3	CASSLRGPDTQYF	TGCGCCAGCAGCTTAAGGGGGCCAGATACGCAGTATTTT
many	NA	TRBV7-8	14	TRBJ2-7	CASSPRPGPYEQYF	TGTGCCAGCAGCCCTCGACCGGGTCCCTACGAGCAGTACTTC
many	NA	TRBV19	14	TRBJ2-1	CASSTWGAPNEQFF	TGTGCCAGTAGTACATGGGGGGCTCCGAATGAGCAGTTCTTC
few	NA	TRBV5-1	15	TRBJ1-3	CASSLVPGRGNTIYF	TGCGCCAGCAGCTTGGTCCCGGGCCGGGGAAACACCATATATTTT
NA	NA	TRBV20-1	15	TRBJ2-7	CSATRLGGSSYEQYF	TGCAGTGCTACCCGCTTGGGCGGTAGCTCCTACGAGCAGTACTTC
many	TRBD1	TRBV6-1	15	TRBJ1-1	CASSWSQGAVTEAFF	TGTGCCAGCAGTTGGTCTCAGGGGGCGGTCACTGAAGCTTTCTTT
few	TRBD1	TRBV12-3/TRBV12-4	16	TRBJ1-2	CASSFGTGGLMAGYTF	TGTGCCAGCAGCTTCGGGACAGGGGGCCTCATGGCTGGCTACACCTTC
NA	TRBD1	TRBV20-1	15	TRBJ2-7	CSASPVTGGSYEQYF	TGCAGTGCTAGCCCTGTGACAGGGGGCTCCTACGAGCAGTACTTC
many	NA	TRBV2	14	TRBJ2-1	CASSSTSSYNEQFF	TGTGCCAGCAGCTCCACGAGCTCCTACAATGAGCAGTTCTTC
few	TRBD2	TRBV5-1	19	TRBJ2-3	CASSSGTSGMGGITDTQYF	TGCGCCAGCAGCTCCGGGACTAGCGGGATGGGGGGAATCACAGATACGCAGTATTTT
NA	NA	TRBV6-5	18	TRBJ2-7	CASSYRSLSSVVSYEQYF	TGTGCCAGCAGTTACAGGTCCTTATCTAGCGTGGTCTCCTACGAGCAGTACTTC
many	TRBD2	TRBV30	15	TRBJ2-2	CAWSVSGRYTGELFF	TGTGCCTGGAGTGTAAGCGGGAGGTACACCGGGGAGCTGTTTTTT
many	NA	TRBV19	17	TRBJ1-6	CASSIQVGRVDNSPLHF	TGTGCCAGTAGTATACAGGTCGGAAGAGTAGATAATTCACCCCTCCACTTT
many	NA	TRBV28	14	TRBJ2-5	CASRGPITQETQYF	TGTGCCAGCAGGGGACCGATCACTCAAGAGACCCAGTACTTC
many	TRBD2	TRBV13	15	TRBJ2-1	CASSRGLAGVSEQFF	TGTGCCAGCAGCCGGGGACTAGCGGGAGTAAGTGAGCAGTTCTTC
NA	NA	TRBV6-2/TRBV6-3	12	TRBJ2-7	CASSYSKRRQYF	TGTGCCAGCAGTTACTCGAAAAGGAGGCAGTACTTC
many	NA	TRBV14	17	TRBJ2-5	CASSQVTLVQGQETQYF	TGTGCCAGCAGCCAAGTAACCCTGGTTCAGGGACAAGAGACCCAGTACTTC
NA	NA	TRBV3-1	15	TRBJ2-1	CASSQGAGFYNEQFF	TGTGCCAGCAGCCAAGGGGCCGGGTTCTACAATGAGCAGTTCTTC
many	NA	TRBV12-3/TRBV12-4	14	TRBJ2-5	CASSSEGTQETQYF	TGTGCCAGCAGTTCTGAGGGGACCCAAGAGACCCAGTACTTC
many	NA	TRBV19	16	TRBJ2-6	CASSISPGTGANVLTF	TGTGCCAGTAGTATATCCCCAGGGACCGGGGCCAACGTCCTGACTTTC
many	NA	TRBV10-1	13	TRBJ2-1	CASSNTGLNEQFF	TGCGCCAGCAGTAATACGGGCCTAAATGAGCAGTTCTTC
many	NA	TRBV11-1	13	TRBJ1-2	CASSSQIRTSYTF	TGTGCCAGCAGCTCCCAGATTAGGACGAGCTACACCTTC
many	TRBD2	TRBV12-3/TRBV12-4	15	TRBJ2-2	CASTPTSGSTGELFF	TGTGCCAGCACCCCGACTAGCGGGAGCACCGGGGAGCTGTTTTTT
few	NA	TRBV28	16	TRBJ1-3	CASSLWVGNSGNTIYF	TGTGCCAGCAGTTTATGGGTGGGGAACTCTGGAAACACCATATATTTT